The 13 T cell receptor beta chains reported below all come from one sample, sequenced in a study of blood T cell repertoires in COVID-19. Clones were sequenced by immunoSEQ multiplex PCR, and TCRdb holds only the in-frame ones, with some missing. The sample records about 480,000 clones, approximately 88% being singletons. Specimen: PBMCs or T cells enriched from blood (not recorded which). The receptor source for this set is a woman aged 40 to 49 who had recovered from COVID-19.

The CDR3 DNA is TGCAGCGTTGCGTACAGCCCTAACTATGGCTACACCTTC. This sequence encodes CSVAYSPNYGYTF. The chain has TRBV29-1 and TRBJ1-2, with D unclear. CDR3 length: 13 amino acids. With 4 bases removed from V and 0 bases from J, the gap between germline ends came to 9 bases. The V gene's germline CDR1 is SQVTM and CDR2 ANQGSEA.

CDR3 residues: CSAGTGYEQYF. CDR3 DNA: TGCAGCGCCGGGACAGGCTACGAGCAGTACTTC. This chain joins TRBV29-1 and TRBJ2-7, with TRBD1 matching over 8 bases. CDR3 length: 11 amino acids. With V trimmed by 7 bases and J by 3 bases, 2 bases remained unmatched. Germline CDR1 SQVTM, CDR2 ANQGSEA.

The V call is TRBV29-1, the J call TRBJ1-1; maybe TRBD1 (6 bases). The V end lost 7 bases, the J end lost 0 bases, and 12 bases lay between the germline ends. The CDR3 totals 13 residues. The V gene's germline CDR1 is SQVTM and CDR2 ANQGSEA. The CDR3 loop reads CSGTRGMNTEAFF. The CDR3, as DNA: TGCAGCGGGACGAGGGGGATGAACACTGAAGCTTTCTTT.

The gene calls are TRBV11-3 and TRBJ2-7; D unclear. Germline V gives CDR1 SGHNT, CDR2 YENEEA. Trimming shortened V by 6 bases and J by 0 bases, and 9 bases separated the two germline ends. This CDR3 comprises 13 residues. The CDR3 nucleotides are TGTGCCAGCAGGTCCACAGACTCCTACGAGCAGTACTTC. It yields the protein CASRSTDSYEQYF.

This rearrangement joins TRBV5-1 to TRBJ2-1; possibly TRBD2 for D (6 bases). The CDR3 consists of 16 residues. Germline V gene sequence: CDR1 SGHRS, CDR2 YFSETQ. Trimming left V 4 bases short and J 3 bases short, with 17 bases between. CDR3: CASSIFRGDHYNEQFF. The CDR3 bases are TGCGCCAGCAGCATCTTTCGCGGGGACCACTACAATGAGCAGTTCTTC.

The chain couples TRBV7-8 to TRBJ2-5; D remains ambiguous. Per the germline V gene, CDR1 is SGHVS and CDR2 is FQNEAQ. V was clipped by 1 base and J by 5 bases, with 14 bases between them. This CDR3 comprises 15 residues. The CDR3 region is CASSLEPALVETQYF. CDR3 DNA: TGTGCCAGCAGCTTAGAACCAGCGCTGGTGGAGACCCAGTACTTC.

The J gene is TRBJ2-3, the V gene TRBV19, with TRBD2 matching over 9 bases. V dropped 6 bases and J dropped 0; count of bases not matched to a gene: 16. Germline V gene data show CDR1 as LNHDA and CDR2 as SQIVND (reference sequence). The CDR3 extends over 19 amino acids. CDR3 DNA sequence: TGTGCCAGTAGCTACTTTAGCGGGAGAAGTTCCTATAGCACAGATACGCAGTATTTT. Residues: CASSYFSGRSSYSTDTQYF.

The chain combines TRBV5-8 with TRBJ2-4; perhaps TRBD2 as D (6 bases). The CDR3 length is 14 residues. V lost 0 bases, J lost 3 bases, and 7 bases lay in between. Germline assignment: CDR1 SGHTS and CDR2 YDEGEE. The chain's CDR3 is CASSLGGDKNIQYF. In DNA form, the CDR3 reads TGTGCCAGCAGCTTGGGGGGGGACAAAAACATTCAGTACTTC.

Note on this clone: Other DNA sequences in the sample encode the same CDR3. The gene calls are TRBV18 and TRBJ1-1; TRBD1 agrees at 9 bases. Looked up from germline, CDR1 is KGHSH and CDR2 is LQKENI. Trimming removed 1 base from V and 3 bases from J; junction bases left unmatched: 0. This CDR3 has 14 amino acids. The CDR3 coding sequence is TGTGCCAGCTCACCACGGACAGGGGACACTGAAGCTTTCTTT. This gives the protein CASSPRTGDTEAFF. The full variable domain, rest sourced from reference TRBV18 and TRBJ1-1, is NAGVMQNPRHLVRRRGQEARLRCSPMKGHSHVYWYRQLPEEGLKFMVYLQKENIIDESGMPKERFSAEFPKEGPSILRIQQVVRGDSAAYFCASSPRTGDTEAFFGQGTRLTVV.

The chain is built from TRBV6-5 and TRBJ2-7; 9 bases are shared with TRBD1. This CDR3 comprises 16 residues. Germline CDR1 and CDR2: MNHEY and SVGAGI. Trimming removed 4 bases from V and 3 bases from J; junction bases left unmatched: 10. CDR3 residues: CASSLGKTGGIYEQYF. For the CDR3, the DNA is TGTGCCAGCAGTTTAGGAAAGACAGGGGGTATCTACGAGCAGTACTTC.

The gene calls are TRBV5-1 and TRBJ2-5, with 7 bases that match TRBD1. CDR3 length: 15 amino acids. CDR1 and CDR2 (germline): SGHRS, YFSETQ. With 1 base clipped from V and 1 base from J, the junction kept 4 bases outside the gene matches. CDR3 bases: TGCGCCAGCAGCTTGTCCTACAGGGGCCAAGAGACCCAGTACTTC. It codes for CASSLSYRGQETQYF.

The chain couples TRBV29-1 to TRBJ2-2, with TRBD1 as a possible D gene (6 bases). The germline gives CDR1 SQVTM, CDR2 ANQGSEA. This CDR3 is built from 15 residues. Trimming pared 7 bases from V and 0 bases from J, leaving 15 bases between. CDR3 in amino acids: CSAQKPGANTGELFF. The CDR3 DNA follows: TGCAGCGCTCAGAAGCCAGGGGCGAACACCGGGGAGCTGTTTTTT.

The chain has TRBV27 and TRBJ2-1; 9 nucleotides agree with TRBD2. The CDR3 is made up of 15 amino acids. The trim removed 3 bases at V and 4 bases at J, leaving 4 bases unmatched. CDR1 is MNHEY and CDR2 is SMNVEV in the germline V gene (reference sequence). The CDR3 spells CASSLTSGRYNEQFF. DNA for the CDR3: TGTGCCAGCAGTTTGACTAGCGGCCGTTACAATGAGCAGTTCTTC.